Following are 21 T cell receptor beta chains from one sample sequenced in a study of T-cell memory formation after mild COVID-19. TCRdb independently ran MiXCR on the 5' RACE reads; one entry per CDR3 protein. The sample yields a few hundred thousand distinct CDR3 sequences, approximately 10% seen once. The sample comprised PBMCs or a T cell subset sorted from them (not recorded which). Receptors originate from a man younger than 35 who had mild COVID-19 (a few samples of this study predate the infection). Cell type and time point are not known.

This clonotype was seen a handful of times. The chain employs TRBV9 and TRBJ2-5; no definite D call. The V end was cut by 4 bases, the J end by 4 bases, with 11 bases between. Germline V lookup: CDR1 SGDLS, CDR2 YYNGEE. This CDR3 is 13 amino acids long. The CDR3 DNA follows: TGTGCCAGCAGCCACGACCGGAGAGAGACCCAGTACTTC. Translating gives CASSHDRRETQYF.

This clonotype was counted a few times. V gene TRBV12-3 or TRBV12-4 combines with J gene TRBJ2-3, with TRBD1 identical over 9 bases. The CDR3 extends over 14 amino acids. The ends lost 2 bases at V and 4 bases at J; junction bases unmatched: 1. The DNA for the CDR3 is TGTGCCAGCAGTTTAACAGGGGGCCCAGATACGCAGTATTTT. Translated: CASSLTGGPDTQYF.

Only a few counts were recorded for this clonotype. The chain carries TRBV12-3 or TRBV12-4 and TRBJ1-1; D remains unclear. This CDR3 has 13 amino acids. Trimming removed 4 bases at V and 4 bases at J, with 10 bases between. CDR3 nucleotide sequence: TGTGCCAGCAGTTCCCGGGTTGCCACTGAAGCTTTCTTT. It encodes CASSSRVATEAFF.

The CDR3 nucleotides are TGCGCCAGCAGTCAACAACCCCAGGGGCCACCCTACGAGCAGTACTTC. Amino acid sequence: CASSQQPQGPPYEQYF. The chain joins TRBV4-1 to TRBJ2-7; D perhaps matches TRBD1 (6 bases). CDR3 length: 16 residues. Per germline, CDR1 MGHRA and CDR2 YSYEKL. The ends were cut back, 6 bases at V and 2 bases at J, with 20 bases in the middle.

This clonotype appeared a few times. The chain has TRBV27 and TRBJ1-1; D gene unclear. CDR1 MNHEY and CDR2 SMNVEV come from the germline V gene (reference sequence). V lost 1 base, J lost 3 bases, and 9 bases lay in between. The length of the CDR3 is 14 residues. DNA for the CDR3: TGTGCCAGCAGTTTATTTCAGACCCACACTGAAGCTTTCTTT. Its translation is CASSLFQTHTEAFF.

In this sample, this clonotype turned up a few times. V is TRBV10-3 and J is TRBJ2-3, with D perhaps matching TRBD1 or TRBD2 (5 bases each). The germline V gene has CDR1 ENHRY and CDR2 SYGVKD. This CDR3 is built from 13 residues. V lost 10 bases and J lost 7, with 18 bases in between. This chain's CDR3 is CASLRDGQNTQYF. DNA for the CDR3: TGTGCCAGCCTCCGGGACGGCCAAAATACGCAGTATTTT.

This clonotype has a handful of counts. J is TRBJ2-7 and V is TRBV7-2; 8 bases are a match to TRBD2. The length of the CDR3 is 16 residues. The V gene end was trimmed by 5 bases and the J gene end by 1 base; junction bases not matched to a gene: 10. CDR1 is SGHTA, CDR2 FQGNSA, per germline. DNA of the CDR3: TGTGCCAGCAGCCCTCTTAGCGGGGCGCCGTCCTACGAGCAGTACTTC. Encoded protein: CASSPLSGAPSYEQYF.

This clonotype has only a few counts. The chain joins TRBV6-6 to TRBJ1-5, with D perhaps matching TRBD1 (6 bases). Trimming pared 7 bases from V and 7 bases from J, leaving 14 bases between. CDR1 and CDR2 from the germline V gene are MNHNY and SVGAGI (reference sequence). The CDR3 sequence is 13 residues long. CDR3 DNA sequence: TGTGCCAGCATTCAAACCCAGGGGCAGCCCCAGCATTTT. It yields the protein CASIQTQGQPQHF.

Concerning this clonotype: At one end, the junction sequence differs from germline, possibly due to a read error. The chain carries TRBV7-9 and TRBJ1-1; D is unresolved. Germline V gives CDR1 SEHNR, CDR2 FQNEAQ (reference sequence). The CDR3 loop spans 11 amino acids. CDR3 in DNA: TGTGCCAGCAGCTTAGCTTCATGGCCCTTATTC. Its protein product is CASSLASWPLF.

The sample holds a few counts of this clonotype. The chain links TRBV12-3 or TRBV12-4 to TRBJ1-4; 8 bases agree with TRBD1. V was pared by 6 bases and J by 4 bases, with 10 bases of the junction left unmatched. This CDR3 spans 16 amino acids. The CDR3 coding sequence is TGTGCCAGCAGCCCGCGGGGGACAGGAGATAATGAAAAACTGTTTTTT. Translating it yields CASSPRGTGDNEKLFF.

CDR3 DNA: TGTGCCAGCAGCCCCCCGGACAGGAACCATTGGGATGAGCAGTTCTTC. Encoded protein: CASSPPDRNHWDEQFF. V is TRBV7-2 and J is TRBJ2-1; 7 bases line up with TRBD1. The length of the CDR3 is 16 residues. The germline V gene encodes CDR1 SGHTA and CDR2 FQGNSA. After removal of 5 bases from V and 8 bases from J, the junction contained 15 bases not matched to a gene.

This clonotype occurred a few times. The chain has TRBV9 and TRBJ2-5, with D possibly TRBD1 on 6 matching bases. The germline CDR1 and CDR2 sequences are SGDLS and YYNGEE. This CDR3 comprises 15 residues. The ends were cut back, 3 bases at V and 5 bases at J, with 17 bases in the middle. This CDR3 reads CASSAAGVRWETQYF. CDR3 DNA: TGTGCCAGCAGCGCCGCAGGGGTACGTTGGGAGACCCAGTACTTC.

This clonotype occurred a few times. V gene TRBV27 combines with J gene TRBJ2-7, with D tentatively TRBD1 (5 bases). From germline, CDR1 is MNHEY and CDR2 SMNVEV (reference sequence). Trimming shortened V by 4 bases and J by 3 bases, and 13 bases separated the two germline ends. This CDR3 contains 14 residues. The CDR3 region is CASSSTGNSYEQYF. The CDR3 bases are TGTGCCAGCAGTTCTACAGGAAACAGCTACGAGCAGTACTTC.

This clonotype was seen a few times. The chain carries TRBV5-1 and TRBJ1-1; possibly TRBD1 for D (5 bases). V lost 3 bases to trimming and J lost 0 bases, with 15 bases between them. Per germline, CDR1 SGHRS and CDR2 YFSETQ. The CDR3 runs 16 residues. DNA for the CDR3: TGCGCCAGCAGCTGGGGGGACGCGGTGATGAACACTGAAGCTTTCTTT. This gives the protein CASSWGDAVMNTEAFF.

The chain carries TRBV18 and TRBJ1-1, with 8 bases that match TRBD1. Germline V lookup: CDR1 KGHSH, CDR2 LQKENI. This CDR3 comprises 17 residues. Trimming cost V 2 bases and J 0 bases; bases outside gene matches: 8. CDR3 residues: CASSPITGGVMNTEAFF. For the CDR3, the DNA is TGTGCCAGCTCACCAATCACAGGGGGGGTTATGAACACTGAAGCTTTCTTT.

In DNA, the CDR3 is TGCGCCAGCAGCCACCAAGCGGGGGGGGGTACGCAGTATTTT. The encoded protein is CASSHQAGGGTQYF. The chain links TRBV4-1 to TRBJ2-3; TRBD2 agrees at 10 bases. This CDR3 is 14 amino acids long. The V gene end was trimmed by 3 bases and the J gene end by 8 bases; junction bases not matched to a gene: 5. Germline V CDR1 and CDR2: MGHRA, YSYEKL.

The chain uses TRBV27 and TRBJ2-7; maybe TRBD2 (6 bases). Germline V gene lookup returns CDR1 MNHEY and CDR2 SMNVEV (reference sequence). V lost 5 bases, J lost 7 bases, and 15 bases lay in between. This CDR3 region has 13 residues. The CDR3 is CASSRRRGEEQYV. The CDR3 nucleotides are TGTGCCAGCAGTAGGAGGCGCGGGGAAGAGCAGTACGTC.

The sample holds a few counts of this clonotype. This chain joins TRBV7-6 and TRBJ2-7; 7 bases are shared with TRBD1. This CDR3 has 15 residues. V gave up 2 bases and J gave up 3 bases; unmatched junction bases: 7. The germline CDR1 and CDR2 sequences are SGHVS and FNYEAQ. The CDR3 loop is CASSLPRTGGYEQYV. The CDR3 DNA follows: TGTGCCAGCAGCTTACCCCGGACAGGCGGCTACGAGCAGTACGTC.

This clonotype was observed a few times. V and J are TRBV9 and TRBJ2-5; D is uncertain. Trimming removed 3 bases from V and 5 bases from J, with 11 bases in between. There are 13 residues in the CDR3. Germline CDR1 and CDR2: SGDLS and YYNGEE. The CDR3 DNA reads TGTGCCAGCAGCGCCGGCCCGATGGAGACCCAGTACTTC. This translates into CASSAGPMETQYF. The variable domain in full, completed from reference TRBV9 and TRBJ2-5, reads DSGVTQTPKHLITATGQRVTLRCSPRSGDLSVYWYQQSLDQGLQFLIQYYNGEERAKGNILERFSAQQFPDLHSELNLSSLELGDSALYFCASSAGPMETQYFGPGTRLLVL.

This clonotype has only a few counts. The chain has TRBV7-2 and TRBJ2-4, with D unresolved. Trimming stripped 1 base from V and 3 bases from J, with 7 bases between. The CDR3 length is 14 residues. Germline V CDR1 and CDR2: SGHTA, FQGNSA. CDR3 DNA sequence: TGTGCCAGCAGCTTAGGGGCGGTCAAAAACATTCAGTACTTC. This codes for CASSLGAVKNIQYF. The full variable domain, with the rest looked up from reference TRBV7-2 and TRBJ2-4, is GAGVSQSPSNKVTEKGKDVELRCDPISGHTALYWYRQSLGQGLEFLIYFQGNSAPDKSGLPSDRFSAERTGGSVSTLTIQRTQQEDSAVYLCASSLGAVKNIQYFGAGTRLSVL.

This clonotype came up a few times. The CDR3 DNA follows: TGTGCCTGGAATGAGGGGTCACCCCTCCACTTT. Amino acid sequence: CAWNEGSPLHF. The V and J genes are TRBV30 and TRBJ1-6; D is perhaps TRBD1 (5 bases). The germline gives CDR1 GTSNPN, CDR2 SVGIG (reference sequence). Trimming cost V 4 bases and J 10 bases, with 8 bases left between them. This CDR3 has 11 amino acids.